Sequencing of this T cell receptor (beta chain) was carried out in a study of CDR3 diversity in severe acne. Germline V gives CDR1 SGHRS, CDR2 YFSETQ. Trimming pared 8 bases from V and 8 bases from J, leaving 23 bases between. The CDR3 contains 14 residues. One entry per CDR3 protein, called by TCRdb with MiXCR from the PCR reads. The sample holds almost 85,000 distinct CDR3 sequences; 51% are singletons and the top ten take around 15%. The chain carries TRBV5-1 and TRBJ2-7; D may correspond to TRBD1 or TRBD2 (5 bases each). This receptor was identified in a male donor in good health, without acne. Sequenced sample: blood. The CDR3 coding sequence is TGCGCCAGTAATGGTGAGGGACGGGGCACCAAGCAGTACTTC. Translating gives CASNGEGRGTKQYF.